This TCR beta chain was retrieved from a study of CD8+ T cells in alopecia areata. General study results and limits: In lesional scalp, particularly from alopecia totalis/universalis, clonality was higher than in normal scalp. Mouse data revealed clearer TCR sharing than patient data did, a gap possibly tied to HLA.

Extracted RNA was reverse transcribed into cDNA, the sequencing template. Using immunoSEQ multiplex PCR, the repertoire was profiled, and TCRdb retains in-frame clones only, with some absent. The repertoire holds about 120,000 clones, with less than 45% as singletons. Trimming removed 5 bases from V and 4 bases from J, with 15 bases in between. Germline V gene sequence: CDR1 SEHNR, CDR2 FQNEAQ (reference sequence). The CDR3 length is 15 residues. This clone was seen a single time. What it binds is unknown. The sequence came from a human donor with alopecia areata. The sequenced sample was CD4+ T cells sorted from blood. The rearrangement links TRBV7-9 to TRBJ1-5; D is possibly TRBD1 (5 bases). CDR3 in amino acids: CASSMIGAGNQPQHF. CDR3 sequence (DNA): TGTGCCAGCAGCATGATTGGGGCGGGGAATCAGCCCCAGCATTTT. The full variable domain, in which reference TRBV7-9 and TRBJ1-5 provide the parts outside the CDR3, is DTGVSQNPRHKITKRGQNVTFRCDPISEHNRLYWYRQTLGQGPEFLTYFQNEAQLEKSRLLSDRFSAERPKGSFSTLEIQRTEQGDSAMYLCASSMIGAGNQPQHFGDGTRLSIL.